This T cell receptor (beta chain) was sequenced for a study of cytomegalovirus exposure and HLA in healthy donors. Study summary: Among the approximately 400 donors who were genotyped, about 79% fell in the genetic ancestry cluster that is associated with self-reported Caucasian donors. The study's findings and limits: A highly shared variant cluster was judged a likely technical artifact. It was assumed in the presence/absence analyses that sequencing depth was roughly uniform across donors.

The CDR3 extends over 15 amino acids. Trimming removed 0 bases at V and 1 base at J, with 8 bases between. CDR1 and CDR2 (germline): MGHRA, YSYEKL. The PCR made use of 60 Vbeta and 13 Jbeta primers. Only in-frame clones appear in the TCRdb table, and some are missing; sequencing was by immunoSEQ multiplex PCR. The repertoire holds roughly 170,000 clones, 75% to 85% seen once, with around 1.2% in the top ten. This clone was observed a few times. Antigen specificity is unknown. Healthy bone marrow donors made up the cohort. Sequencing input: PBMCs. This sequence was found in a girl aged 2 to 10 in good health and CMV-seropositive. The gene calls are TRBV4-1 and TRBJ2-3, with no clear D. CDR3 DNA sequence: TGCGCCAGCAGCCAAGAAGGAGCCGGCACAGATACGCAGTATTTT. Translation gives CASSQEGAGTDTQYF.